This TCR beta chain was identified during a study of PD-1 blockade in classical Hodgkin lymphoma. On the study more broadly: Patients got intravenous nivolumab 3 mg/kg every 2 weeks.

With respect to this clone: Antigen unknown.

Time point in this sample: cycle 4 day 1 (C4D1), after less than 7 weeks of nivolumab. Brentuximab vedotin exposure varied, and every patient relapsed after autologous stem cell transplantation. Whole-study findings and limits: Complete responders had baseline diversity similar to newly diagnosed patients. Reports described newly diagnosed patients as having lower baseline TCR diversity than healthy donors.

Profiling relied on immunoSEQ multiplex PCR, and the TCRdb table lists in-frame clones only, not all of them. The top ten hold around 2.9% of the sample, which has some 95,000 clones, 90% seen once. The CDR3 loop spans 15 amino acids. CDR1 MNHEY and CDR2 SVGAGI come from the germline V gene. J was trimmed by 1 base and V by 5 bases; bases with no gene match: 7. The rearrangement joins TRBV6-5 to TRBJ2-5, with 7 nucleotides matching TRBD2. The sequenced sample was peripheral blood mononuclear cells (PBMCs), obtained before the fourth cycle of nivolumab. This TCR derives from a human donor with classical Hodgkin lymphoma. CDR3: CASSRLAVSQETQYF. The CDR3 nucleotides are TGTGCCAGCAGTCGCCTAGCGGTGAGCCAAGAGACCCAGTACTTC.